One and the same sample provided the 8 T cell receptor beta chains below, sequenced in a study of CD4+ T cells in melanoma. The table came from immunoSEQ multiplex PCR; TCRdb's copy has only in-frame clones and leaves some out. The sample consists of some 12,000 clones, about 70% of them appearing once. Sequenced material: cells from a culture (not recorded whether cultured in vitro). These receptors all stem from a human donor with melanoma.

The chain carries TRBV6-1 and TRBJ1-4; weak D call: TRBD1 (5 bases). Germline V gene lookup returns CDR1 MNHNS and CDR2 SASEGT. There are 15 residues in the CDR3. The V gene lost 2 bases and the J gene lost 8 bases, with 15 bases spanning the gap. The CDR3 sequence: CASSENRNLGEKLFF. For the CDR3, the DNA is TGTGCCAGCAGTGAAAACAGGAATCTTGGGGAAAAACTGTTTTTT.

The CDR3: CASSQVRYNEQFF. CDR3 sequence (DNA): TGTGCCAGCAGCCAAGTACGATACAATGAGCAGTTCTTC. The chain joins TRBV14 to TRBJ2-1; D unresolved. CDR1 and CDR2 from the germline V gene are SGHDN and FVKESK. The CDR3 extends over 13 amino acids. The ends were cut back, 1 base at V and 4 bases at J, with 5 bases in the middle.

V usage is TRBV7-9 and J usage is TRBJ1-1, with D possibly TRBD1 on 5 matching bases. Trimming took off 5 bases at V and 1 base at J, with 11 bases between the two ends. The CDR3 contains 14 residues. The V gene's germline CDR1 is SEHNR and CDR2 FQNEAQ (reference sequence). This chain's CDR3 is CASSPWDGNTEAFF. The DNA for the CDR3 is TGTGCCAGCAGCCCCTGGGACGGGAACACTGAAGCTTTCTTT.

The genes are TRBV7-9 and TRBJ2-7; tentative D call: TRBD1 (6 bases). CDR3 size: 12 residues. V shed 4 bases and J shed 4 bases, with 8 bases lying between them. Per the germline V gene, CDR1 is SEHNR and CDR2 is FQNEAQ (reference sequence). The CDR3 sequence is CASSSQGYEQYF. CDR3 coding DNA: TGTGCCAGCAGCTCACAGGGTTACGAGCAGTACTTC.

The J gene is TRBJ2-7, the V gene TRBV11-3; 7 bases are shared with TRBD1. The CDR3 loop spans 14 amino acids. Germline V lookup: CDR1 SGHNT, CDR2 YENEEA. Germline trimming cut 5 bases from V and 7 bases from J; bases unmatched to any gene: 11. This chain's CDR3 is CASSRLGQRGEQYF. The CDR3 DNA sequence: TGTGCCAGCAGCCGCCTGGGACAGCGCGGAGAGCAGTACTTC.

This chain joins TRBV29-1 and TRBJ1-2; D may be TRBD1 (5 bases). Germline V gene data show CDR1 as SQVTM and CDR2 as ANQGSEA. The CDR3 is made up of 13 amino acids. V shed 6 bases and J shed 0 bases, with 11 bases lying between them. The DNA for the CDR3 is TGCAGCGTACAGGATAACCCTAACTATGGCTACACCTTC. This codes for CSVQDNPNYGYTF.

V is TRBV4-2 and J is TRBJ2-3; D gene unclear. The CDR3 spans 14 residues. Trimming cost V 4 bases and J 0 bases, with 8 bases left between them. Germline V gene data show CDR1 as LGHNA and CDR2 as YNFKEQ. Written as DNA, the CDR3 is TGTGCCAGCAGCCCTCAGGAGAGCACAGATACGCAGTATTTT. Protein product: CASSPQESTDTQYF.

This clone was found a few times. V gene TRBV5-4 combines with J gene TRBJ2-4; the D gene could be TRBD1 or TRBD2 (5 bases each). CDR1 is SGHNT and CDR2 is YYREEE in the germline V gene (reference sequence). The CDR3 has 16 amino acids. Trimming left V 4 bases short and J 0 bases short, with 14 bases between. The CDR3 region has the DNA TGTGCCAGCAGCGTCCGGGGCGACCTAGCCAAAAACATTCAGTACTTC. It codes for CASSVRGDLAKNIQYF.